This T cell receptor (beta chain) came from a study of graft-versus-host responses after intestinal transplantation. TCRdb's table, derived via immunoSEQ multiplex PCR, lists solely in-frame clones and lacks some. This table holds about 96,000 clones, about 93% found once. With regard to this clone: Its target is not known.

The CDR3 runs to 15 residues. V lost 1 base, J lost 7 bases, and 5 bases stayed unmatched. Germline V gives CDR1 SGHRS, CDR2 YFSETQ. Sequenced here: unstimulated CD4+ T cells sorted from spleen or lymph node cells, sampled before intestinal transplant. This TCR derives from a human donor who received an intestinal transplant. The gene calls are TRBV5-1 and TRBJ1-4; 9 bases are shared with TRBD1. This CDR3 reads CASSLSGTGSEKLFF. CDR3 coding DNA: TGCGCCAGCAGCTTGTCCGGGACAGGGAGTGAAAAACTGTTTTTT.